This T cell receptor (beta chain) was sequenced for a study of blood T cell repertoires in COVID-19. Trimming cost V 4 bases and J 0 bases; bases outside gene matches: 6. Germline values: CDR1 MDHEN, CDR2 SYDVKM. The CDR3 contains 17 residues. Some clones are missing from TCRdb's copy, which holds only in-frame ones; the method was immunoSEQ multiplex PCR. This table has 150,000 or so clones, about nine tenths appearing once. The rearrangement links TRBV28 to TRBJ2-6, with 7 bases that match TRBD1. The TCR sequence derives from a middle-aged woman who had been exposed to COVID-19. The source material was PBMCs or T cells enriched from blood (not recorded which). CDR3 in amino acids: CASSSGTALSGANVLTF. The CDR3 DNA follows: TGTGCCAGCAGTTCCGGGACAGCGCTCTCTGGGGCCAACGTCCTGACTTTC.